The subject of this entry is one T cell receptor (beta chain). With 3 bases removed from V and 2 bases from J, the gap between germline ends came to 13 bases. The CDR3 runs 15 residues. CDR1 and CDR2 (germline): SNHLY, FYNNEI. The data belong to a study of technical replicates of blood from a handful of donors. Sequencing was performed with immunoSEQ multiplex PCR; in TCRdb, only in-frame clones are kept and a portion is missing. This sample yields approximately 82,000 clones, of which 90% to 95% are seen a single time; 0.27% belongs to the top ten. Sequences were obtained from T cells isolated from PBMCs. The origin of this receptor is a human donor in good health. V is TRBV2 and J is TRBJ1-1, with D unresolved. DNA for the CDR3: TGTGCCAGCAGTGACTCAGGAAACCTCAACACTGAAGCTTTCTTT. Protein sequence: CASSDSGNLNTEAFF. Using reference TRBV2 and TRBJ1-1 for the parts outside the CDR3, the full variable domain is EPEVTQTPSHQVTQMGQEVILRCVPISNHLYFYWYRQILGQKVEFLVSFYNNEISEKSEIFDDQFSVERPDGSNFTLKIRSTKLEDSAMYFCASSDSGNLNTEAFFGQGTRLTVV.